This is a list of T cell receptor beta chains from one sample in a study of radiotherapy plus CTLA-4 blockade in lung cancer. Profiling relied on immunoSEQ multiplex PCR, and the TCRdb table lists in-frame clones only, not all of them. The sample lists 45,000 or so clones, around 77% seen once, with approximately 10% in the top ten. Sequenced here: peripheral blood, sampled from a patient treated with radiotherapy plus ipilimumab. All receptors derive from a human donor with non-small cell lung cancer who had stable disease on radiotherapy plus ipilimumab. CDR3s include the opening cysteine and the closing phenylalanine or tryptophan. The D gene is left open where the match is weak. A row's size may be missing; if present it is once, few, many or a size class.

V	J	size	length	D	CDR3	DNA
TRBV7-9	TRBJ1-1	.	14	TRBD1	CASSLRQGNTEAFF	TGTGCCAGCAGCCTAAGACAGGGGAACACTGAAGCTTTCTTT
TRBV19	TRBJ2-1	.	16	TRBD1	CASSTFRDRVYNEQFF	TGTGCCAGTAGTACATTCCGGGACAGGGTCTACAATGAGCAGTTCTTC
TRBV19	TRBJ2-2	.	15	TRBD1	CASSTTGLSTGELFF	TGTGCCAGTAGCACGACAGGGTTGTCAACCGGGGAGCTGTTTTTT
TRBV7-6	TRBJ1-2	.	18	.	CASSHHPSQGNVDYGYTF	TGTGCCAGCAGCCATCACCCCTCCCAGGGGAATGTAGACTATGGCTACACCTTC
TRBV5-1	TRBJ2-5	.	13	.	CASSVGGGETQYF	TGCGCCAGCAGTGTGGGTGGGGGAGAGACCCAGTACTTC
TRBV6-5	TRBJ2-5	.	13	.	CASGQQGRETQYF	TGTGCCAGCGGGCAACAGGGGAGGGAGACCCAGTACTTC
TRBV7-6	TRBJ1-2	medium-sized	13	.	CASSLGRSYGYTF	TGTGCCAGCAGCTTAGGACGGTCCTATGGCTACACCTTC
TRBV28	TRBJ1-5	.	13	.	CAAGGWGNQPQHF	TGTGCCGCTGGGGGATGGGGCAATCAGCCCCAGCATTTT
TRBV7-3	TRBJ2-4	.	14	TRBD2	CASSPTSSRNIQYF	TGTGCCAGCAGCCCGACTAGCTCTCGAAACATTCAGTACTTC
TRBV5-1	TRBJ1-1	few	16	.	CASIESSGGTRAEAFF	TGCGCCAGCATTGAATCCTCTGGCGGTACAAGGGCGGAAGCTTTCTTT
TRBV28	TRBJ1-4	.	14	TRBD1	CASTQGTGNEKLFF	TGTGCCAGCACCCAAGGGACAGGGAATGAAAAACTGTTTTTT
TRBV28	TRBJ2-1	.	15	TRBD2	CASSLGGVGYNEQFF	TGTGCCAGCAGTTTAGGGGGGGTCGGCTACAATGAGCAGTTCTTC
TRBV11-3	TRBJ2-2	.	14	.	CASSLEGDTGELFF	TGTGCCAGCAGCTTAGAGGGGGACACCGGGGAGCTGTTTTTT
TRBV2	TRBJ1-5	.	13	.	CASSGEQHQPQHF	TGTGCCAGCAGCGGAGAACAGCATCAGCCCCAGCATTTT
TRBV18	TRBJ1-1	.	11	.	CASSLNTEAFF	TGTGCCAGCTCATTGAACACTGAAGCTTTCTTT
TRBV6-1	TRBJ1-2	few	14	TRBD1	CASSVNRGGEGYTF	TGTGCCAGCAGTGTTAACAGGGGTGGGGAGGGCTACACCTTC
TRBV6-5	TRBJ1-1	.	14	TRBD1	CASSDTGVNTEAFF	TGTGCCAGCAGTGATACAGGGGTGAACACTGAAGCTTTCTTT
TRBV1	TRBJ1-5	.	13	.	CTSSQRDSQPQHF	TGCACCAGCAGCCAACGAGATAGTCAGCCCCAGCATTTT
TRBV5-4	TRBJ1-1	few	16	.	CASSSPREALSTEAFF	TGTGCCAGCAGTTCTCCGAGGGAGGCCCTGAGCACTGAAGCTTTCTTT
TRBV4-3	TRBJ2-3	.	15	TRBD1	CASSAPGQGADTQYF	TGCGCCAGCAGCGCTCCCGGACAGGGGGCAGATACGCAGTATTTT
TRBV4-3	TRBJ2-7	.	12	TRBD1	CASSQQGDEQYF	TGCGCCAGCAGCCAACAGGGGGACGAGCAGTACTTC
TRBV4-1	TRBJ2-7	.	14	.	CASSQVRSSYEQYF	TGCGCCAGCAGCCAAGTGAGGAGTTCCTACGAGCAGTACTTC
TRBV10-2	TRBJ2-7	.	12	TRBD1	CASRTGAYEQYF	TGCGCCAGCAGGACAGGGGCCTACGAGCAGTACTTC